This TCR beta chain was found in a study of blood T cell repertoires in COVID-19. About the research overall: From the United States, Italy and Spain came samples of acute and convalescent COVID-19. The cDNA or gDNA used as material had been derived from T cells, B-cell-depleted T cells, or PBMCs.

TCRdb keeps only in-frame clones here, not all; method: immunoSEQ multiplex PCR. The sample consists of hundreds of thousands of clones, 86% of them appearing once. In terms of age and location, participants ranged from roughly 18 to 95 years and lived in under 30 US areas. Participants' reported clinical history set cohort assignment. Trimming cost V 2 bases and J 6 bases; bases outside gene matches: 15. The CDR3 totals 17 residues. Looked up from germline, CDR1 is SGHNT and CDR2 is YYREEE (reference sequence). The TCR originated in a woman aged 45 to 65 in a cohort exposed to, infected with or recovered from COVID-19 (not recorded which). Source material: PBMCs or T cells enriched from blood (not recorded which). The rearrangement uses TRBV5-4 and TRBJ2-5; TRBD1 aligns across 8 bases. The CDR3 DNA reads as TGTGCCAGCAGCTTAGGCTCCTTTACCCAGGGGGCAAAGACCCAGTACTTC. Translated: CASSLGSFTQGAKTQYF.